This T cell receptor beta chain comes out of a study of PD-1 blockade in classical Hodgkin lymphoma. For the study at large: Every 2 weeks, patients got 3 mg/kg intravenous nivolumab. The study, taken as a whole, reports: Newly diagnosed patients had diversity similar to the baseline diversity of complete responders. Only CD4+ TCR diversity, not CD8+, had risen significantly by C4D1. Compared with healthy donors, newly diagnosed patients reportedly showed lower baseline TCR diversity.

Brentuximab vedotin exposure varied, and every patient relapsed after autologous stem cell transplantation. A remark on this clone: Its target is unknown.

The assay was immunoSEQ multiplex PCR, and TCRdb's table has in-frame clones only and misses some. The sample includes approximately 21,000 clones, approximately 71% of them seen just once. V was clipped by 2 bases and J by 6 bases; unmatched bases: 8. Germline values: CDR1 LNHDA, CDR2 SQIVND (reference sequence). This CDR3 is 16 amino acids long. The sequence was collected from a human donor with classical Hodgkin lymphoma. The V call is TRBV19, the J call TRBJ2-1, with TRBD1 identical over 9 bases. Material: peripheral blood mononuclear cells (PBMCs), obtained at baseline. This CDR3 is CASSILGGQGLNEQFF. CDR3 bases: TGTGCCAGTAGTATATTGGGGGGACAGGGTCTCAATGAGCAGTTCTTC.